What follows is one T cell receptor (beta chain) and its context. Its antigen remains unknown. Time point denoted: persistent/refractory GD, antithyroid drugs over 5 years with positive TRAb. After RNA was extracted from PBMCs, the TCR library was made from it. This entry belongs to a study of regulatory T cells in long-lasting Graves disease. Study-level results: Persistent disease samples used TRBV28, TRBJ1-2 and TRBJ2-5 preferentially.

Arm-PCR of CDR3 regions and iRepertoire HTBI primers were used to build TCR beta libraries. TCRdb itself ran the multiplex PCR reads through MiXCR, one entry per CDR3 protein. Among approximately 690,000 distinct CDR3 sequences listed, 30% were seen once. Germline V gene lookup returns CDR1 MNHNS and CDR2 SASEGT. CDR3 size: 13 residues. V shed 11 bases, J shed 11 bases, and the junction held 17 bases outside the gene matches. The sample consisted of peripheral blood mononuclear cells (PBMCs), taken when the disease was refractory, from a patient treated with antithyroid drugs. The TCR sequence derives from a female donor with Graves disease. This chain uses TRBV6-1 with TRBJ2-7; 8 positions agree with TRBD1. CDR3 nucleotides: TGTGCCTCGGACGGGACAGGATCCCGTGTTGAGTACTTC. It encodes CASDGTGSRVEYF.